This is a list of T cell receptor beta chains from one sample in a study of identical twins. TCRdb re-called the 5' RACE reads with MiXCR, one entry per CDR3 protein. This repertoire shows roughly 710,000 distinct CDR3 sequences, roughly 6% found once; its top ten account for 1.5% to 2%. Sequences were obtained from naive T cells sorted from blood. Receptors originate from a man between 18 and 29 years old in good health. The CDR3 runs from the conserved cysteine through the conserved F or W. D genes are given only for firm matches. The size of a clone is reported for some rows only, either as once, few or many, or as a class for expanded clones.

v_gene: TRBV20-1
j_gene: TRBJ2-5
d_gene: -
abundance: many
CDR3nt: TGCAGTGCTACCCGAGGAGGGGGCGATGAGACCCAGTACTTC
CDR3aa: CSATRGGGDETQYF

v_gene: TRBV11-2
j_gene: TRBJ2-5
d_gene: -
abundance: few
CDR3nt: TGTGCCAGCACCCGCGGACCAACGGGAGAGACCCAGTACTTC
CDR3aa: CASTRGPTGETQYF

v_gene: TRBV6-1
j_gene: TRBJ2-3
d_gene: -
abundance: many
CDR3nt: TGTGCCAGCAGTGAAGTGCGGAGACAAAGAAACACAGATACGCAGTATTTT
CDR3aa: CASSEVRRQRNTDTQYF

v_gene: TRBV29-1
j_gene: TRBJ2-6
d_gene: TRBD2
abundance: -
CDR3nt: TGCAGCGTTTTTCTCGGGGGGGCGGCCGGGGCCAACGTCCTGACTTTC
CDR3aa: CSVFLGGAAGANVLTF

v_gene: TRBV9
j_gene: TRBJ2-2
d_gene: -
abundance: many
CDR3nt: TGTGCCAGCAGGGGGGTGTCCGGGGAGCTGTTTTTT
CDR3aa: CASRGVSGELFF

v_gene: TRBV7-2
j_gene: TRBJ2-7
d_gene: TRBD2
abundance: -
CDR3nt: TGTGCCAGCAGCCTCAGAGCGGGAGGGATTTACGAGCAGTGCTTC
CDR3aa: CASSLRAGGIYEQCF

v_gene: TRBV6-1
j_gene: TRBJ1-5
d_gene: -
abundance: few
CDR3nt: TGTGCCAGCAGTGGTTCGGGGAGTGGAAATCAGCCCCAGCATTTT
CDR3aa: CASSGSGSGNQPQHF

v_gene: TRBV6-2/TRBV6-3
j_gene: TRBJ2-2
d_gene: TRBD1
abundance: many
CDR3nt: TGTGCCAGCAGTTATAACCGGGACAGAGAAACGAACACCGGGGAGCTGTTTTTT
CDR3aa: CASSYNRDRETNTGELFF

v_gene: TRBV5-1
j_gene: TRBJ2-2
d_gene: -
abundance: few
CDR3nt: TGCGCCAGCAGCTTAAGCGATACGGCCGGGGAGCTGTTTTTT
CDR3aa: CASSLSDTAGELFF

v_gene: TRBV6-5
j_gene: TRBJ1-2
d_gene: -
abundance: -
CDR3nt: TGTGCCAGCAGTTACCAGCGGGGCAACTATGGCTACACCTTC
CDR3aa: CASSYQRGNYGYTF

v_gene: TRBV7-2
j_gene: TRBJ2-3
d_gene: TRBD1
abundance: -
CDR3nt: TGTGCCAGCAGCTTAGCTGGGACAGCAGGAGATACGCAGTATTTT
CDR3aa: CASSLAGTAGDTQYF

v_gene: TRBV7-2
j_gene: TRBJ1-5
d_gene: -
abundance: many
CDR3nt: TGTGCCAGCAGCTTTTATAGGGATCAGCCCCAGCATTTT
CDR3aa: CASSFYRDQPQHF

v_gene: TRBV5-1
j_gene: TRBJ1-4
d_gene: -
abundance: many
CDR3nt: TGCGCCAGCAGCTTGGCCAGGGTAGGGACGGTGGCTAATGAAAAACTGTTTTTT
CDR3aa: CASSLARVGTVANEKLFF

v_gene: TRBV6-5
j_gene: TRBJ2-1
d_gene: TRBD2
abundance: many
CDR3nt: TGTGCCAGCAGTTGGACTAGCGGGAGCCCCCATGAGCAGTTCTTC
CDR3aa: CASSWTSGSPHEQFF

v_gene: TRBV20-1
j_gene: TRBJ2-2
d_gene: TRBD1
abundance: -
CDR3nt: TGCAGTGCTCTCGGACAGGGAGCCGGGGAGCTGTTTTTT
CDR3aa: CSALGQGAGELFF

v_gene: TRBV20-1
j_gene: TRBJ1-2
d_gene: -
abundance: many
CDR3nt: TGCAGTGCTAGAAAGGGGGGGACGTCGGATATGGGTGGCTACACCTTC
CDR3aa: CSARKGGTSDMGGYTF

v_gene: TRBV5-1
j_gene: TRBJ2-5
d_gene: -
abundance: few
CDR3nt: TGCGCCACCGGGGGAGGCGAGACCCAGTACTTC
CDR3aa: CATGGGETQYF

v_gene: TRBV27
j_gene: TRBJ1-5
d_gene: -
abundance: few
CDR3nt: TGTGCCAGCAGGCCCACGGGGGGCCGGGATCAGCCCCAGCATTTT
CDR3aa: CASRPTGGRDQPQHF

v_gene: TRBV9
j_gene: TRBJ2-2
d_gene: TRBD1
abundance: many
CDR3nt: TGTGCCAGCAAGGGACAGCAGTTGACCGGGGAGCTGTTTTTT
CDR3aa: CASKGQQLTGELFF

v_gene: TRBV5-1
j_gene: TRBJ2-2
d_gene: TRBD2
abundance: many
CDR3nt: TGCGCCAGCAGCGCGTGGGGACTATCTACGAACACCGGGGAGCTGTTTTTT
CDR3aa: CASSAWGLSTNTGELFF

v_gene: TRBV12-3/TRBV12-4
j_gene: TRBJ2-3
d_gene: TRBD2
abundance: many
CDR3nt: TGTGCCAGCAGTCCCCCTAGCGGGGCAGAAACAGATACGCAGTATTTT
CDR3aa: CASSPPSGAETDTQYF

v_gene: TRBV11-2
j_gene: TRBJ2-1
d_gene: TRBD1
abundance: many
CDR3nt: TGTGCCAGCAGCAGGGGGCATGACTCAATCCATGAGCAGTTCTTC
CDR3aa: CASSRGHDSIHEQFF

v_gene: TRBV20-1
j_gene: TRBJ2-1
d_gene: -
abundance: many
CDR3nt: TGCAGTGCTAGGTGGGGGACTGCAGGAGATAATGAGCAGTTCTTC
CDR3aa: CSARWGTAGDNEQFF

v_gene: TRBV28
j_gene: TRBJ2-1
d_gene: TRBD1
abundance: many
CDR3nt: TGTGCCAGCAGTTTCCGGACAGGGGCCTACAATGAGCAGTTCTTC
CDR3aa: CASSFRTGAYNEQFF

v_gene: TRBV12-3/TRBV12-4
j_gene: TRBJ2-7
d_gene: TRBD2
abundance: many
CDR3nt: TGTGCCAGCAGTCTCCGGGGTAGCGGGGTATACGAGCAGTACTTC
CDR3aa: CASSLRGSGVYEQYF